The sequence of this TCR beta chain was determined in a study of CD4 T cells in relation to SARS-CoV-2 and coronaviruses. Study summary: Median patient age was approximately 38 years, spanning 21 to 72 years.

Uncultured naive and memory CD4+ T cells supplied DNA for deep TCR-beta sequencing. Produced via immunoSEQ multiplex PCR; TCRdb's table is partial and in-frame only. The data show about 37,000 clones, with around 85% seen just once and 3.1% held by the top ten. Study findings and constraints: Crossreactivity was assessed only for spike protein, not other viral proteins.

Concerning this clone itself: The antigen is not known.

Cryopreserved PBMCs were CD4-enriched, then split into naive and memory cells. The sequence was obtained from an adult with COVID-19. Sample: memory CD4+ T cells from PBMCs.

The CDR3 here is CASSVPGLDFSGANVLTF. CDR3 coding DNA: TGTGCCAGCAGCGTCCCGGGGCTGGATTTCTCTGGGGCCAACGTCCTGACTTTC. J is TRBJ2-6 and V is TRBV7-8; D could derive from TRBD1 or TRBD2 (5 bases each). The V gene lost 5 bases and the J gene lost 0 bases, with 17 bases spanning the gap. This CDR3 contains 18 residues. Per germline, CDR1 SGHVS and CDR2 FQNEAQ.